The 32 T cell receptor beta chains given below trace back to one sample, sequenced in a study of blood T cell repertoires in COVID-19. Method: immunoSEQ multiplex PCR; TCRdb's copy keeps in-frame clones and lacks some. This table has over 45,000 clones, roughly nine tenths appearing once. Sequencing was performed on peripheral blood. These receptors were taken from a man at least 80 years old in a cohort sampled during active COVID-19.

CDR3 nucleotides: TGTGCCAGCAGCCTGACTAGCGGGAGACACGAGCAGTACTTC. Translating gives CASSLTSGRHEQYF. V and J are TRBV11-2 and TRBJ2-7; TRBD2 aligns across 12 bases. CDR1 and CDR2 from the germline V gene are SGHAT and FQNNGV. The CDR3 loop spans 14 amino acids. With V trimmed by 5 bases and J by 5 bases, 4 bases remained unmatched.

This clone was counted a few times. The V and J genes are TRBV6-5 and TRBJ1-2, with 7 bases lining up with TRBD1. CDR3 length: 15 amino acids. Trimming cost V 5 bases and J 4 bases; bases outside gene matches: 10. CDR1 and CDR2 (germline): MNHEY, SVGAGI. CDR3 in DNA: TGTGCCAGCAGTACACCTCAGGGGGTCGGCTATGGCTACACCTTC. Translation gives CASSTPQGVGYGYTF.

The J gene is TRBJ1-2, the V gene TRBV7-2; no clear D gene. Germline CDR1 and CDR2: SGHTA and FQGNSA. This CDR3 is built from 14 residues. V lost 5 bases to trimming and J lost 2 bases, with 12 bases between them. CDR3 nucleotides: TGTGCCAGCAGCCCAATGGGCCGGAACTATGGCTACACCTTC. Amino acids: CASSPMGRNYGYTF.

The rearrangement joins TRBV7-9 to TRBJ2-1; tentatively, D is TRBD1 (6 bases). Trimming stripped 1 base from V and 10 bases from J, with 20 bases between. Germline-derived CDR1 and CDR2 are SEHNR and FQNEAQ (reference sequence). The CDR3 has 16 residues. The CDR3 loop reads CASSLGDTYSNREQFF. CDR3 sequence (DNA): TGTGCCAGCAGCTTAGGGGACACCTACTCCAACAGGGAGCAGTTCTTC.

The count of this clone is one. The rearrangement uses TRBV19 and TRBJ2-2; 8 bases line up with TRBD1. The V and J ends lost 4 bases and 2 bases, in that order; junction bases with no gene match: 6. CDR1 is LNHDA and CDR2 is SQIVND in the germline V gene (reference sequence). The CDR3 is 16 residues long. This CDR3 reads CASSKGQGSNTGELFF. CDR3 sequence (DNA): TGTGCCAGTAGTAAAGGACAGGGAAGCAACACCGGGGAGCTGTTTTTT.

For this clone: A much larger clone lies one base from this, so it may be a read error. V and J are TRBV7-2 and TRBJ1-1; 7 nucleotides match TRBD1. J gave up 6 bases and V 3 bases, and 10 bases lay outside the gene matches. CDR1 is SGHTA, CDR2 FQGNSA, per germline. CDR3 length: 15 residues. The CDR3 loop is CASSFEGARGAEAFF. The CDR3 DNA reads as TGTGCCAGCAGCTTTGAGGGGGCGCGTGGCGCTGAAGCTTTCTTT.

The CDR3 DNA reads as TGTGCCAGCAGCCCAACCGGGACAGGGGAAGTAGAGGGCTACACCTTC. This translates into CASSPTGTGEVEGYTF. The chain links TRBV4-2 to TRBJ1-2, with TRBD1 matching over 10 bases. CDR3 length: 16 amino acids. The trim removed 4 bases at V and 8 bases at J, leaving 13 bases unmatched. Germline V CDR1 and CDR2: LGHNA, YNFKEQ.

This clone was found a few times. This sequence joins TRBV23-1 and TRBJ2-7; TRBD2 matches at 16 bases. TRBV23-1 is recorded as an ORF, its role being uncertain. Trimming at V came to 0 bases and at J to 0 bases, leaving 2 bases not matched to a gene. This CDR3 has 18 amino acids. The CDR3 DNA follows: TGCGCCAGCAGTCAATCCGGGACTAGCGGGAGGGTCTCCTACGAGCAGTACTTC. It specifies CASSQSGTSGRVSYEQYF.

This clone was detected once. The chain combines TRBV6-5 with TRBJ2-7, with TRBD2 matching 7 bases. Per germline, CDR1 MNHEY and CDR2 SVGAGI. The V gene end was trimmed by 6 bases and the J gene end by 2 bases; junction bases not matched to a gene: 7. The length of the CDR3 is 14 residues. The CDR3 sequence: CASRGGTATYEQYF. In DNA, the CDR3 is TGTGCCAGCAGGGGAGGGACCGCCACCTACGAGCAGTACTTC.

This chain links TRBV27 with TRBJ1-5; weak D call: TRBD1 (6 bases). Trimming shortened V by 5 bases and J by 3 bases, and 14 bases separated the two germline ends. The CDR3 contains 15 residues. Germline V gives CDR1 MNHEY, CDR2 SMNVEV (reference sequence). This CDR3 is CASSPQGTYNQPQHF. The CDR3 DNA reads TGTGCCAGCAGTCCCCAGGGGACCTACAATCAGCCCCAGCATTTT.

J is TRBJ2-3 and V is TRBV9; no clear D gene. With 0 bases removed from V and 0 bases from J, the gap between germline ends came to 8 bases. This CDR3 has 15 amino acids. From germline, CDR1 is SGDLS and CDR2 YYNGEE. The CDR3: CASSVAHSSTDTQYF. DNA for the CDR3: TGTGCCAGCAGCGTAGCTCACAGCAGCACAGATACGCAGTATTTT.

The gene calls are TRBV3-1 (or the pseudogene TRBV3-2) and TRBJ2-1; D remains ambiguous. The CDR3 runs to 14 residues. Germline V gene sequence: CDR1 LGHDT, CDR2 YNNKEL (reference sequence). V lost 0 bases and J lost 9, with 12 bases in between. The CDR3 loop reads CASSQDPSTSEQFF. The CDR3 DNA follows: TGTGCCAGCAGCCAAGACCCTTCCACAAGTGAGCAGTTCTTC.

The chain carries TRBV27 and TRBJ2-1; weak D call: TRBD1 (5 bases). The CDR3 has 16 residues. V was shortened by 0 bases and J by 4 bases, with 13 bases between the two germline ends. The germline gives CDR1 MNHEY, CDR2 SMNVEV (reference sequence). CDR3 in DNA: TGTGCCAGCAGTTTATCCGCAGGGAACAAATACAATGAGCAGTTCTTC. It codes for CASSLSAGNKYNEQFF.

The chain uses TRBV3-1 (or the pseudogene TRBV3-2) and TRBJ2-1; TRBD2 agrees at 9 bases. Germline loops: CDR1 LGHDT, CDR2 YNNKEL (reference sequence). V trimming: 1 base; J trimming: 4 bases; junction bases outside the gene matches: 2. The CDR3 extends over 15 amino acids. This CDR3 reads CASSQGGGGYNEQFF. As DNA, the CDR3 is TGTGCCAGCAGCCAAGGCGGGGGGGGATACAATGAGCAGTTCTTC.

This clone is a singleton in its sample. V and J are TRBV10-3 and TRBJ1-1, with 10 bases aligning to TRBD1. V lost 7 bases, J lost 4 bases, and 6 bases stayed unmatched. Germline assignment: CDR1 ENHRY and CDR2 SYGVKD. The CDR3 contains 14 residues. The DNA for the CDR3 is TGTGCCATCAAGGGACAGGGGATCTCCACTGAAGCTTTCTTT. Its translation: CAIKGQGISTEAFF.

A single count supports this clone. This chain uses TRBV11-2 with TRBJ2-7; 7 nucleotides align to TRBD2. CDR3 size: 16 residues. From germline, CDR1 is SGHAT and CDR2 FQNNGV. Trimming at V came to 3 bases and at J to 3 bases, leaving 11 bases not matched to a gene. As DNA, the CDR3 is TGTGCCAGCAGCTTGTACCGGGACTACCTAGTCTACGAGCAGTACTTC. Translated: CASSLYRDYLVYEQYF.

The chain couples TRBV18 to TRBJ2-1; a weak D match, TRBD1 (6 bases). The germline V and J ends were trimmed by 6 bases and 2 bases, with 11 bases remaining between them. Germline V gene sequence: CDR1 KGHSH, CDR2 LQKENI. The CDR3 consists of 14 residues. The CDR3 spells CASSLDSTYNEQFF. CDR3 bases: TGTGCCAGCTCCTTGGACAGTACCTACAATGAGCAGTTCTTC.

This chain connects TRBV6-6 to TRBJ1-1, with a tentative D call TRBD1 (6 bases). The CDR3 has 14 amino acids. Trimming took off 5 bases at V and 0 bases at J, with 10 bases between the two ends. Looked up from germline, CDR1 is MNHNY and CDR2 is SVGAGI (reference sequence). For the CDR3, the DNA is TGTGCCAGCAGTACGGGGACATTGAACACTGAAGCTTTCTTT. Protein sequence: CASSTGTLNTEAFF.

The genes are TRBV7-8 and TRBJ2-7; 7 bases align to TRBD2. The CDR3 is made up of 15 amino acids. CDR1 and CDR2 (germline): SGHVS, FQNEAQ. V was clipped by 6 bases and J by 5 bases; unmatched bases: 13. CDR3 in amino acids: CASRRNRGEFHEQYF. The CDR3 nucleotides read TGTGCCAGCAGACGAAATCGGGGGGAGTTTCACGAGCAGTACTTC.

Turning to this clone: Within the sample, other DNA sequences also encode this same CDR3. This chain links TRBV7-3 with TRBJ2-7; 12 bases fit TRBD2. V shed 2 bases and J 4 bases; nucleotides not matched to a gene: 3. The germline gives CDR1 SGHTA, CDR2 FQGTGA. The CDR3 sequence is 15 residues long. The CDR3 loop is CASSLGLAGPYEQYF. For the CDR3, the DNA is TGTGCCAGCAGCTTAGGACTAGCGGGGCCATACGAGCAGTACTTC.

The genes are TRBV7-6 and TRBJ2-5; D unresolved. V was cut by 0 bases and J by 4 bases, with 6 bases left in between. The germline CDR1 and CDR2 sequences are SGHVS and FNYEAQ. CDR3 length equals 13 residues. This CDR3 reads CASSLAFLETQYF. CDR3 nucleotide sequence: TGTGCCAGCAGCTTAGCCTTCCTAGAGACCCAGTACTTC.

V and J are TRBV2 and TRBJ1-5, with TRBD1 matching over 7 bases. CDR3 length equals 13 residues. Looked up from germline, CDR1 is SNHLY and CDR2 is FYNNEI. Germline trimming cut 6 bases from V and 1 base from J; bases unmatched to any gene: 0. The CDR3, as DNA: TGTGCCAGCAGGGGACAGAGCAATCAGCCCCAGCATTTT. Protein sequence: CASRGQSNQPQHF.

The chain combines TRBV29-1 with TRBJ2-5; 7 nucleotides agree with TRBD1. The CDR3 sequence is 13 residues long. The germline gives CDR1 SQVTM, CDR2 ANQGSEA. The V and J ends lost 4 bases and 1 base, in that order; junction bases with no gene match: 3. The CDR3 DNA sequence: TGCAGCGTTGGCGACAGGGCCCAAGAGACCCAGTACTTC. Protein product: CSVGDRAQETQYF.

V gene TRBV7-2 combines with J gene TRBJ2-7; TRBD2 might be the D (5 bases). The CDR3 covers 12 residues. CDR1 is SGHTA and CDR2 is FQGNSA in the germline V gene. Trimming stripped 4 bases from V and 3 bases from J, with 7 bases between. The CDR3 region is CASSSAGYEQYF. The CDR3 coding sequence is TGTGCCAGCAGCTCCGCGGGCTACGAGCAGTACTTC.

The chain is built from TRBV6-4 and TRBJ2-2; a possible D gene is TRBD1 (6 bases). This CDR3 region has 13 residues. The germline V and J ends were trimmed by 6 bases and 7 bases, with 12 bases remaining between them. CDR1 and CDR2 (germline): MRHNA, SNTAGT. Here the CDR3 reads CASSAQGFGELFF. The CDR3 nucleotides read TGTGCCAGCAGCGCACAGGGTTTCGGGGAGCTGTTTTTT.

This clone has a single count. The V call is TRBV29-1, the J call TRBJ1-2; D uncertain. This CDR3 contains 12 residues. The V gene's germline CDR1 is SQVTM and CDR2 ANQGSEA. V gave up 7 bases and J gave up 6 bases, with 15 bases separating them. This CDR3 is CSARDGRDGYTF. CDR3 bases: TGCAGCGCTCGAGACGGGAGGGATGGCTACACCTTC. Together with reference TRBV29-1 and TRBJ1-2, the CDR3 gives the full variable domain: SAVISQKPSRDICQRGTSLTIQCQVDSQVTMMFWYRQQPGQSLTLIATANQGSEATYESGFVIDKFPISRPNLTFSTLTVSNMSPEDSSIYLCSARDGRDGYTFGSGTRLTVV.

This clone was detected once. The CDR3: CASSDPLGTEKYNEQFF. CDR3 DNA: TGTGCCAGCTCAGACCCACTTGGGACAGAAAAGTACAATGAGCAGTTCTTC. The chain is built from TRBV18 and TRBJ2-1; 7 bases fit TRBD1. The J segment lost 4 bases and the V segment lost 5 bases, leaving 14 bases of the junction unmatched. Germline V gene sequence: CDR1 KGHSH, CDR2 LQKENI. CDR3 length: 17 residues.

This chain connects TRBV28 to TRBJ2-7; 7 positions agree with TRBD1. The CDR3 contains 15 residues. Trimming took 4 bases from V and 3 from J; bases not matched to a gene: 9. The germline CDR1 and CDR2 sequences are MDHEN and SYDVKM. CDR3 residues: CASSSSGQVYYEQYF. The DNA of the CDR3 is TGTGCCAGCAGTTCGAGTGGACAGGTCTACTACGAGCAGTACTTC.

This sequence joins TRBV27 and TRBJ2-7; no reliable D call. The CDR3 is 16 amino acids. In germline, CDR1 is MNHEY, CDR2 SMNVEV (reference sequence). V lost 0 bases and J 0 bases, leaving 12 bases between the germline ends. The CDR3 sequence is CASSLSFGPYSYEQYF. The CDR3 DNA reads as TGTGCCAGCAGTTTATCCTTTGGGCCGTACTCCTACGAGCAGTACTTC.

The V gene is TRBV11-2, the J gene TRBJ2-2; 7 positions match TRBD2. With V trimmed by 5 bases and J by 0 bases, 3 bases remained unmatched. The CDR3 consists of 15 residues. Germline V gives CDR1 SGHAT, CDR2 FQNNGV. CDR3 protein: CASSIGGSNTGELFF. Written as DNA, the CDR3 is TGTGCCAGCAGCATCGGGGGGTCGAACACCGGGGAGCTGTTTTTT.

The rearrangement links TRBV3-1 (or the pseudogene TRBV3-2) to TRBJ2-7; D may be TRBD1 (6 bases). Germline values: CDR1 LGHDT, CDR2 YNNKEL (reference sequence). The ends were cut back, 4 bases at V and 0 bases at J, with 19 bases in the middle. The CDR3 contains 17 residues. DNA for the CDR3: TGTGCCAGCAGCCCAGACTATGGGGGCGCAAGCTCCTACGAGCAGTACTTC. Its translation: CASSPDYGGASSYEQYF.

This clone occurred a few times. The chain is built from TRBV6-6 and TRBJ1-4; D is possibly TRBD1 (6 bases). In germline, CDR1 is MNHNY, CDR2 SVGAGI (reference sequence). This CDR3 is built from 15 residues. Trimming removed 4 bases at V and 3 bases at J, with 12 bases between. CDR3 residues: CASSSGQSANEKLFF. The DNA of the CDR3 is TGTGCCAGCAGTTCAGGACAGTCTGCTAATGAAAAACTGTTTTTT.